This T cell receptor (beta chain) was recorded in a study of CD8+CD57+ T cells in acquired aplastic anemia. Looking at the study overall: Across the sorted CD4+ and CD8+ cells, DNA amounts averaged about 3 ug.

This clonotype was counted a single time. The CDR3 end shows no conserved phenylalanine or tryptophan, and so a read error is likely. Genomic DNA served as template for TCR beta VDJ and CDR3 profiling. A single record per CDR3 protein comes from TCRdb applying MiXCR to the reads. The sample has 100,000 to 150,000 distinct CDR3 sequences, 48% seen once. Specimen: sorted CD4+, CD8+, or CD8+CD57+ T cells (not recorded which) from PBMCs. This clonotype originated in a human donor in good health, serving as a control.

CDR3 sequence reads: CSAESGGTSCEQYL. The CDR3 DNA reads TGCAGTGCCGAGAGCGGGGGAACCTCCTGCGAGCAGTACCTC. The rearrangement links TRBV20-1 to TRBJ2-7; 8 positions agree with TRBD2. This CDR3 region has 14 residues. Germline V gene sequence: CDR1 DFQATT, CDR2 SNEGSKA (reference sequence).